A selection of T cell receptor beta chains follows, all from one sample in a study of Graves' ophthalmopathy and Graves' hyperthyroidism. TCRdb ran MiXCR on the multiplex PCR reads and lists one entry per CDR3 protein. The table shows around 1.1 million distinct CDR3 sequences, with about two fifths occurring only once. The sequenced sample was peripheral blood or thyroid tissue (not recorded which). These receptors were collected from an adult man with Graves' hyperthyroidism. Both conserved end residues are part of each CDR3.

cdr3_aa: CASSLPGQGSETQYF
v_call: TRBV12-3/TRBV12-4

cdr3_aa: CASTTTGGTYEQYF
v_call: TRBV11-2

cdr3_aa: CASSTSTSGYTF
v_call: TRBV9

cdr3_aa: CASSEAGNYGYTF
v_call: TRBV6-5

cdr3_aa: CASSPAGHLNTEAFF
v_call: TRBV9

cdr3_aa: CSAGGARSGQETQYF
v_call: TRBV20-1

cdr3_aa: CASSQAQAYEQYF
v_call: TRBV3-1

cdr3_aa: CASSLSETGAYEQYF
v_call: TRBV7-6

cdr3_aa: CASSFLGAGELFF
v_call: TRBV5-1

cdr3_aa: CASSERRGRGRGDGYTF
v_call: TRBV2

cdr3_aa: CASSTRVTQYF
v_call: TRBV11-2

cdr3_aa: CASRGDRSLGEQYF
v_call: TRBV13

cdr3_aa: CASSAGASTYEQYF
v_call: TRBV9

cdr3_aa: CASSEDDRAPGEAFF
v_call: TRBV10-2

cdr3_aa: CASSRLQGAGEQYF
v_call: TRBV2

cdr3_aa: CASNLQGQPQHF
v_call: TRBV6-2/TRBV6-3

cdr3_aa: CSAGTSGPGGETQYF
v_call: TRBV20-1

cdr3_aa: CASSWGQFQPQHF
v_call: TRBV7-2

cdr3_aa: CATSDLDTGELFF
v_call: TRBV24-1

cdr3_aa: CASSYSKGQPQHF
v_call: TRBV6-5

cdr3_aa: CASSVEGGDSPLHF
v_call: TRBV9

cdr3_aa: CGQKSYATNEKLFF
v_call: TRBV20-1

cdr3_aa: CASSLSPGGYF
v_call: TRBV11-1

cdr3_aa: CASSLIQSGGEQYF
v_call: TRBV12-3/TRBV12-4

cdr3_aa: CASSLGVRGPTYEHF
v_call: TRBV7-8

cdr3_aa: CASSPGRYSNQPQHF
v_call: TRBV28

cdr3_aa: CASSYRTIGGPNTGELFF
v_call: TRBV7-9

cdr3_aa: CASSQEERAGEKLFF
v_call: TRBV4-1